These T cell receptor beta chains were read from a single sample in a study of persistence of HIV-infected CD4 T cells. No antigen has been assigned to these receptors. Libraries were prepared by immunoSEQ multiplex PCR; TCRdb keeps only in-frame clonotypes and omits some of them. The top ten clones hold about 3.5% of a sample with about 46,000 clones, 90% of them seen once. Sequences were derived from CD4+ T cells sorted from PBMCs after 18-hour stimulation, sampled from a patient who received antiretroviral therapy. Source of these receptors: an adult woman with HIV who was CMV-seropositive. Each CDR3 is given with its conserved first and last residue. A D gene is named only where the DNA matches it firmly. Expanded clones get a size class; other rows say once, few or many, or leave the size out.

d_gene,v_gene,abundance,j_gene,CDR3aa,CDR3nt
TRBD1,TRBV19,.,TRBJ1-3,CASSPGGRNTIYF,TGTGCCAGTTCACCAGGGGGCCGAAACACCATATATTTT
TRBD2,TRBV27,.,TRBJ2-1,CASSPMARTSGGPQFF,TGTGCCAGCAGTCCAATGGCCCGGACTAGCGGGGGGCCCCAGTTCTTC
.,TRBV7-2,once,TRBJ2-3,CASSSGVVRDTQYF,TGTGCCAGCAGCTCAGGAGTGGTTAGGGATACGCAGTATTTT
TRBD1,TRBV6-5,.,TRBJ2-7,CASTGTGISYEQYF,TGTGCCAGTACCGGGACAGGGATTTCCTACGAGCAGTACTTC
.,TRBV7-2,.,TRBJ2-7,CASSFLGGYEQYF,TGTGCCAGCAGCTTTCTGGGGGGCTACGAGCAGTACTTC
TRBD2,TRBV7-2,.,TRBJ2-5,CASSLEAGGRETQYF,TGTGCCAGCAGCTTAGAGGCGGGGGGGAGGGAGACCCAGTACTTC
TRBD2,TRBV7-3,.,TRBJ2-1,CASSPTSFGTSGGYRQFF,TGTGCCAGCAGCCCAACCTCCTTCGGGACTAGCGGGGGGTATAGGCAGTTCTTC
TRBD1,TRBV5-5,.,TRBJ1-6,CASSLQGANSPLHF,TGTGCCAGCAGCTTGCAGGGGGCAAATTCACCCCTCCACTTT
TRBD2,TRBV5-1,.,TRBJ2-7,CASSSGTSGRSSSYEQYF,TGCGCCAGCAGCTCAGGGACTAGCGGGAGGTCAAGCTCCTACGAGCAGTACTTC
.,TRBV9,.,TRBJ2-1,CASSPTLGGGRLYNEQFF,TGTGCCAGCAGCCCCACACTGGGGGGGGGCAGGCTTTACAATGAGCAGTTCTTC
TRBD2,TRBV2,once,TRBJ2-5,CASTLGLAGGQETQYF,TGTGCCAGCACCCTTGGACTAGCGGGGGGCCAAGAGACCCAGTACTTC
.,TRBV18,.,TRBJ2-3,CASSPLSEGDTQYF,TGTGCCAGCTCACCTCTCTCCGAGGGAGATACGCAGTATTTT
.,TRBV30,.,TRBJ1-1,CAWSSFRTEAFF,TGTGCCTGGAGTTCCTTCCGGACTGAAGCTTTCTTT
.,TRBV18,.,TRBJ1-3,CASSPVRGNTIYF,TGTGCCAGCTCACCGGTTCGGGGGAACACCATATATTTT
.,TRBV7-2,.,TRBJ1-1,CASSLVRGNTEAFF,TGTGCCAGCAGCTTAGTGAGGGGAAACACTGAAGCTTTCTTT
.,TRBV30,.,TRBJ2-4,CAWSPTGGGSGKNIQYF,TGTGCCTGGAGTCCCACTGGGGGGGGCTCGGGCAAAAACATTCAGTACTTC
.,TRBV7-2,.,TRBJ1-5,CASSLVGGGNQPQHF,TGTGCCAGCAGCTTAGTTGGTGGGGGCAATCAGCCCCAGCATTTT
.,TRBV15,.,TRBJ1-3,CATSRDLEASGNTIYF,TGTGCCACCAGCAGAGATCTTGAGGCATCTGGAAACACCATATATTTT
TRBD1,TRBV18,.,TRBJ2-4,CASSQDRGVKNIQYF,TGTGCCAGCTCTCAGGACAGGGGGGTCAAAAACATTCAGTACTTC
.,TRBV5-8,.,TRBJ2-1,CASSLILHSSYNEQFF,TGTGCCAGCAGCCTTATTCTACATAGCTCCTACAATGAGCAGTTCTTC
.,TRBV20-1,.,TRBJ1-1,CSAGVNTEAFF,TGCAGTGCGGGAGTTAACACTGAAGCTTTCTTT
.,TRBV28,.,TRBJ2-1,CASRSDLGGSYNEQFF,TGTGCCAGCAGATCAGACCTTGGGGGCTCCTACAATGAGCAGTTCTTC
.,TRBV6-2/TRBV6-3,.,TRBJ2-5,CASSSDREAPRETQYF,TGTGCCAGCAGTTCAGACAGGGAGGCCCCGAGGGAGACCCAGTACTTC
TRBD1,TRBV3-1/TRBV3-2,.,TRBJ2-2,CASSSRQGRSGELFF,TGTGCCAGCAGCTCCCGACAGGGACGAAGCGGGGAGCTGTTTTTT
.,TRBV9,.,TRBJ2-7,CASSVDPSSEQYF,TGTGCCAGCAGCGTAGACCCCAGCTCCGAGCAGTACTTC
TRBD1,TRBV10-3,.,TRBJ2-3,CAISRTGARDTQYF,TGTGCCATCAGCAGGACAGGGGCTCGAGATACGCAGTATTTT
.,TRBV20-1,.,TRBJ2-7,CSAHTVGGQYF,TGCAGTGCTCATACGGTGGGCGGGCAGTACTTC
.,TRBV19,.,TRBJ1-6,CASKMTGLEVGLHF,TGTGCCAGTAAAATGACAGGCCTGGAAGTTGGGCTCCACTTT
TRBD2,TRBV5-6,.,TRBJ2-5,CASSLAETLRKTQYF,TGTGCCAGCAGCCTAGCGGAGACCCTCCGCAAGACCCAGTACTTC
TRBD2,TRBV11-1,.,TRBJ2-5,CASSVRTSGSHETQYF,TGTGCCAGCAGCGTCCGGACTAGCGGGAGCCACGAGACCCAGTACTTC
.,TRBV20-1,.,TRBJ2-5,CSASKTGETQYF,TGCAGTGCTAGTAAAACCGGAGAGACCCAGTACTTC
TRBD2,TRBV2,.,TRBJ2-3,CASSRGTSVADTQYF,TGTGCCAGCAGTCGTGGGACTAGCGTGGCAGATACGCAGTATTTT
.,TRBV10-3,.,TRBJ2-7,CAISEGPSYEQYF,TGTGCCATCAGTGAAGGTCCATCCTACGAGCAGTACTTC
TRBD1,TRBV2,.,TRBJ1-2,CASSTGGAYGYTF,TGTGCCAGCAGCACAGGGGGCGCCTATGGCTACACCTTC
TRBD1,TRBV5-1,.,TRBJ2-7,CASSLVQGAGEQYF,TGCGCCAGCAGCTTGGTACAGGGGGCGGGTGAGCAGTACTTC
TRBD1,TRBV29-1,.,TRBJ1-1,CSVRAGGSTEAFF,TGCAGCGTTAGGGCAGGGGGCAGCACTGAAGCTTTCTTT
TRBD2,TRBV4-3,.,TRBJ2-3,CASSQARGGPKQYF,TGCGCCAGCAGCCAGGCCCGCGGGGGACCCAAACAGTATTTT
.,TRBV7-3,.,TRBJ1-2,CASSLTGQTDYGYTF,TGTGCCAGCAGCTTGACAGGACAGACAGACTATGGCTACACCTTC
.,TRBV5-4,.,TRBJ2-2,CASTWGSRNTGELFF,TGTGCCAGCACTTGGGGAAGCCGAAACACCGGGGAGCTGTTTTTT
.,TRBV10-1,.,TRBJ2-3,CASGSLTDTQYF,TGCGCCAGCGGGTCTCTCACAGATACGCAGTATTTT
.,TRBV18,.,TRBJ1-1,CASSPPRGGITEAFF,TGTGCCAGCTCACCCCCAAGGGGCGGGATCACTGAAGCTTTCTTT
.,TRBV25-1,.,TRBJ1-2,CASSGGLGNLGLYGYTF,TGTGCCAGCAGTGGAGGGTTGGGGAACTTGGGACTCTATGGCTACACCTTC
.,TRBV7-2,.,TRBJ1-5,CASSLGKNQPQHF,TGTGCCAGCAGCTTAGGGAAGAATCAGCCCCAGCATTTT
.,TRBV15,.,TRBJ1-2,CATSRDGRHGYTF,TGTGCCACCAGCAGAGACGGGCGGCACGGCTACACCTTC
TRBD1,TRBV2,.,TRBJ1-6,CASTGVNSPLHF,TGTGCCAGTACAGGGGTTAATTCACCCCTCCACTTT
.,TRBV30,few,TRBJ1-2,CAWSGGGFYGYTF,TGTGCCTGGAGCGGTGGTGGTTTTTATGGCTACACCTTC
TRBD1,TRBV19,.,TRBJ1-2,CASSRTGSEANGYTF,TGTGCCAGTAGTCGGACAGGGTCGGAGGCGAATGGCTACACCTTC
.,TRBV28,.,TRBJ1-5,CASTPPSGGYSNQPQHF,TGTGCCAGCACCCCCCCATCCGGGGGATATAGCAATCAGCCCCAGCATTTT
TRBD1,TRBV5-1,.,TRBJ2-3,CASSRDRGYTDTQYF,TGCGCCAGCAGCCGGGACAGGGGATACACAGATACGCAGTATTTT
.,TRBV6-5,.,TRBJ2-7,CASQVRFTYEQYF,TGTGCCAGTCAGGTTCGGTTTACCTACGAGCAGTACTTC
TRBD1,TRBV10-3,.,TRBJ1-6,CAISSGTGASNSPLHF,TGTGCCATCAGTTCCGGGACAGGGGCCTCAAATTCACCCCTCCACTTT